The clone carrying this T cell receptor (beta chain) was seen many times. Regions amplified from RNA transcripts were the TCR beta CDR3 regions. The HTBI primer set served for first-round RT-PCR of the TCR CDR3. TCRdb analysed the multiplex PCR reads with MiXCR anew, one entry per CDR3 protein. The table records 500,000 to 600,000 distinct CDR3 sequences, about 20% of them present only once. The CDR3 totals 16 residues. The data stem from a study of T cells in Graves' hyperthyroidism and ophthalmopathy. Background on the study: Peripheral blood was drawn at first diagnosis, prior to all treatment.

Reasons for excluding patients were uncontrolled infection, other autoimmune disease, pregnancy or lactation. V usage is TRBV3-2 and J usage is TRBJ2-7; TRBD1, the D gene given by the table, was not confirmed from the DNA. TRBV3-2 is termed a pseudogene. The clonotype comes from a man aged 40-50 years with Graves' ophthalmopathy. The sample comprised blood. DNA for the CDR3: TGTGCCAGCAGCCCGGCCGGGGGACAGAGCTCCTACGAGCAGTACTTC. Amino acids: CASSPAGGQSSYEQYF.